The 13 T cell receptor beta chains in this list originate from one sample, sequenced in a study of PD-L1 blockade in urothelial cancer. The repertoire was sequenced with immunoSEQ multiplex PCR; TCRdb's copy has only in-frame clones and lacks some. The repertoire holds 50,000 or so clones, with roughly 87% as singletons. The sample in question was PBMCs, obtained around atezolizumab (anti-PD-L1) treatment. These receptors all come from a man aged 65-85 years with urothelial cancer.

Worth noting for this clone: At one of its ends the junction is not consistent with the germline gene, which may arise from a read error. The chain links TRBV30 to TRBJ2-7; 8 bases map to TRBD1. Germline CDR1 and CDR2: GTSNPN and SVGIG (reference sequence). CDR3 length: 11 residues. The CDR3 sequence is CAWSLGQGRDF. CDR3 DNA sequence: TGTGCCTGGAGTCTCGGACAGGGAAGGGACTTC.

The chain links TRBV5-1 to TRBJ2-1; TRBD2 agrees at 8 bases. The germline V gene has CDR1 SGHRS and CDR2 YFSETQ. CDR3 length: 15 residues. Trimming took 2 bases from V and 1 from J; bases not matched to a gene: 2. DNA for the CDR3: TGCGCCAGCAGCTTAAGCGGGAGTTCCTACAATGAGCAGTTCTTC. Translated: CASSLSGSSYNEQFF.

This chain connects TRBV19 to TRBJ2-1, with 11 bases lining up with TRBD2. CDR1 is LNHDA, CDR2 SQIVND, per germline (reference sequence). The length of the CDR3 is 16 residues. Trimming at V came to 5 bases and at J to 4 bases, leaving 7 bases not matched to a gene. The CDR3 DNA reads TGTGCCAGTAGTCTTGGGTCTAGCGGGAGGTACAATGAGCAGTTCTTC. Translation gives CASSLGSSGRYNEQFF.

The genes are TRBV4-3 and TRBJ2-2; 9 bases fit TRBD1. Trimming cost V 5 bases and J 3 bases; bases outside gene matches: 7. The CDR3 covers 16 residues. Germline V lookup: CDR1 LGHNA, CDR2 YSLEER. CDR3 residues: CASSSSGTGHTGELFF. Written as DNA, the CDR3 is TGCGCCAGCAGCAGCTCCGGGACAGGGCACACCGGGGAGCTGTTTTTT.

The rearrangement links TRBV6-1 to TRBJ2-1; 7 bases align to TRBD2. The ends lost 6 bases at V and 2 bases at J; junction bases unmatched: 7. CDR1 and CDR2 from the germline V gene are MNHNS and SASEGT. The CDR3 length is 15 residues. The CDR3 here is CASRGMGGAYNEQFF. In DNA form, the CDR3 reads TGTGCCAGCAGGGGGATGGGAGGGGCCTACAATGAGCAGTTCTTC.

In nucleotides, the CDR3 is TGTGCCAGCAGCTTATATACTAGCGGGAGGACCGGGGAGCTGTTTTTT. It specifies CASSLYTSGRTGELFF. The rearrangement links TRBV7-9 to TRBJ2-2; 12 bases are a match to TRBD2. The CDR3 consists of 16 residues. The V gene end was trimmed by 2 bases and the J gene end by 5 bases; junction bases not matched to a gene: 3. Germline CDR1 is SEHNR and CDR2 is FQNEAQ (reference sequence).

This clone occurred many times. The chain has TRBV7-6 and TRBJ1-1; 7 bases fit TRBD1. V was clipped by 5 bases and J by 2 bases; unmatched bases: 5. CDR1 is SGHVS, CDR2 FNYEAQ, per germline. CDR3 size: 14 residues. The CDR3: CASSATGLNTEAFF. Written as DNA, the CDR3 is TGTGCCAGCAGCGCGACAGGGCTTAACACTGAAGCTTTCTTT.

This chain uses TRBV10-3 with TRBJ2-5; D may be TRBD1 (7 bases). Germline CDR1 is ENHRY and CDR2 is SYGVKD. V was cut by 4 bases and J by 1 base, with 10 bases left in between. This CDR3 contains 14 residues. For the CDR3, the DNA is TGTGCCATCAGTGCAGGGGGGCCCCAAGAGACCCAGTACTTC. It yields the protein CAISAGGPQETQYF.

This clone was seen a few times. CDR3 DNA sequence: TGCAGCGTACCGGGACAGGGGGGGAGTGAGCAGTACTTC. Its translation: CSVPGQGGSEQYF. The V and J genes are TRBV29-1 and TRBJ2-7; 11 nucleotides agree with TRBD1. Germline-derived CDR1 and CDR2 are SQVTM and ANQGSEA. CDR3 length: 13 amino acids. V shed 6 bases, J shed 7 bases, and the junction held 8 bases outside the gene matches.

The chain joins TRBV2 to TRBJ2-2; 12 bases are a match to TRBD2. CDR1 is SNHLY and CDR2 is FYNNEI in the germline V gene. CDR3 size: 16 residues. Trimming took 3 bases from V and 4 from J; bases not matched to a gene: 3. This CDR3 reads CASSDLAGGPTGELFF. In DNA form, the CDR3 reads TGTGCCAGCAGTGATCTAGCGGGAGGGCCCACCGGGGAGCTGTTTTTT. The whole variable domain, filled in from reference TRBV2 and TRBJ2-2, reads EPEVTQTPSHQVTQMGQEVILRCVPISNHLYFYWYRQILGQKVEFLVSFYNNEISEKSEIFDDQFSVERPDGSNFTLKIRSTKLEDSAMYFCASSDLAGGPTGELFFGEGSRLTVL.

The chain is built from TRBV5-5 and TRBJ2-7, with a possible D match to TRBD2 (7 bases). The CDR3 consists of 14 residues. Trimming removed 3 bases at V and 0 bases at J, with 10 bases between. Germline lookup yields CDR1 SGHKS and CDR2 YYEKEE (reference sequence). CDR3 DNA: TGTGCCAGCAGCTATGGGGGGGCCTCCTACGAGCAGTACTTC. The encoded protein is CASSYGGASYEQYF.

A few counts support this clone. This chain connects TRBV6-1 to TRBJ2-1; a weak D match, TRBD2 (5 bases). The germline V gene encodes CDR1 MNHNS and CDR2 SASEGT. The ends were cut back, 2 bases at V and 1 base at J, with 18 bases in the middle. The CDR3 has 18 amino acids. The CDR3 loop reads CASSELDFPLRSYNEQFF. The CDR3 nucleotides read TGTGCCAGCAGTGAACTGGACTTCCCCTTAAGGTCCTACAATGAGCAGTTCTTC.

The sample holds one count of this clone. The V gene is TRBV6-4, the J gene TRBJ2-1; the match to TRBD2 covers 13 bases. Trimming removed 5 bases from V and 7 bases from J; junction bases left unmatched: 2. Germline CDR1 is MRHNA and CDR2 is SNTAGT. The CDR3 consists of 14 residues. The CDR3, as DNA: TGTGCCAGCAGTAGGACTAGCGGGAGTAATGAGCAGTTCTTC. Its protein product is CASSRTSGSNEQFF.